Listed here are 2 T cell receptor beta chains from one sample, sequenced in a study of long-term antiretroviral therapy in people with HIV. Researchers report immunoSEQ v3.0 was run at survey level. Sequencing used immunoSEQ multiplex PCR; TCRdb keeps in-frame clones, though not all of them. The sample records approximately 25,000 clones, 88% being singletons. The sequencing used unsorted PBMCs, collected around 4.5 years after starting antiretroviral therapy. These receptors all stem from a man aged 30 to 39 with HIV.

With respect to this clone: An end of the junction does not agree with germline; a read error may underlie this. The chain employs TRBV7-7 and TRBJ2-1; 7 bases map to TRBD1. CDR1 and CDR2 (germline): SSHAT, FNYEAQ (reference sequence). This CDR3 contains 13 residues. The CDR3 DNA is TGTGCTAGCAGTTCCGACAGGGAGACTGAGCAGTTCTTC. This gives the protein CASSSDRETEQFF.

This chain joins TRBV7-9 and TRBJ2-3, with 8 bases that match TRBD1. Per germline, CDR1 SEHNR and CDR2 FQNEAQ (reference sequence). CDR3 length equals 19 residues. J lost 2 bases, V lost 6 bases, and 19 bases had no gene match. CDR3 loop: CASRRQGSHRGTDTDTQYF. The CDR3 region has the DNA TGTGCCAGCAGACGACAGGGGAGTCATAGGGGGACCGACACAGATACGCAGTATTTT.